This entry lists 27 T cell receptor beta chains sequenced from one sample in a study of blood T cell repertoires in COVID-19. The method was immunoSEQ multiplex PCR; TCRdb's version includes in-frame clones alone and lacks a portion of them. There are 200,000 to 250,000 clones in the sample; 86% occur only once, and over 3% lies in the top ten. The specimen was PBMCs or T cells enriched from blood (not recorded which). The receptors stem from a woman aged 45-60 years in a cohort exposed to, infected with or recovered from COVID-19 (not recorded which).

The chain carries TRBV14 and TRBJ1-4; no clear D. The CDR3 runs to 14 residues. Trimming cost V 4 bases and J 7 bases, with 13 bases left between them. Germline V gene lookup returns CDR1 SGHDN and CDR2 FVKESK. CDR3 nucleotides: TGTGCCAGCAGCCCCCCGGGAGGACGTGAAAAACTGTTTTTT. It codes for CASSPPGGREKLFF.

The rearrangement uses TRBV4-3 and TRBJ2-7; TRBD1 matches at 7 bases. This CDR3 has 17 residues. With V trimmed by 2 bases and J by 7 bases, 17 bases remained unmatched. Germline CDR1 is LGHNA and CDR2 is YSLEER. CDR3 nucleotide sequence: TGCGCCAGCAGCCAATATTACCCCCCAGGGCAGGGACAGGAGCAGTACTTC. Translated, it gives CASSQYYPPGQGQEQYF.

This chain uses TRBV5-1 with TRBJ1-1; unclear D gene. This CDR3 region has 14 residues. V was pared by 0 bases and J by 10 bases, with 16 bases between. Germline CDR1 and CDR2: SGHRS and YFSETQ. Written as DNA, the CDR3 is TGCGCCAGCAGCTTGGGTCAGGAAGGGAGTGCAGCTTTCTTT. Its protein product is CASSLGQEGSAAFF.

This clone was detected a few times. The chain joins TRBV11-2 to TRBJ1-5, with D hard to call. CDR1 is SGHAT and CDR2 is FQNNGV in the germline V gene. CDR3 length: 13 residues. Trimming cost V 3 bases and J 9 bases, with 12 bases left between them. CDR3 nucleotide sequence: TGTGCCAGCAGCTTCGATACACGCTCGCCCCAGCATTTT. Translation gives CASSFDTRSPQHF.

The chain combines TRBV5-6 with TRBJ2-2, with TRBD1 matching 10 bases. Trimming cost V 6 bases and J 4 bases; bases outside gene matches: 3. Germline assignment: CDR1 SGHDT and CDR2 YYEEEE. The CDR3 loop spans 14 amino acids. The CDR3 region has the DNA TGTGCCAGCACAAGGGACAGGGGCACCGGGGAGCTGTTTTTT. This sequence encodes CASTRDRGTGELFF.

A few counts support this clone. The gene calls are TRBV6-5 and TRBJ1-2; D gene unclear. Germline lookup yields CDR1 MNHEY and CDR2 SVGAGI. The V and J ends lost 7 bases and 0 bases respectively, with 15 bases between them. The CDR3 consists of 15 residues. The CDR3 loop reads CASTARLGSNYGYTF. CDR3 bases: TGTGCCAGCACCGCCCGCCTAGGCTCTAACTATGGCTACACCTTC.

The sample holds one count of this clone. This chain uses TRBV6-4 with TRBJ2-1, with 8 nucleotides matching TRBD2. This CDR3 is built from 15 residues. Germline assignment: CDR1 MRHNA and CDR2 SNTAGT. Germline trimming cut 8 bases from V and 6 bases from J; bases unmatched to any gene: 12. Here the CDR3 reads CASPDGVAGTNEQFF. CDR3 DNA: TGTGCCAGCCCCGACGGAGTAGCGGGGACCAATGAGCAGTTCTTC.

The V call is TRBV2, the J call TRBJ1-5, with D perhaps matching TRBD1 (6 bases). The V end was cut by 4 bases, the J end by 1 base, with 11 bases between. The CDR3 is 15 residues long. Germline CDR1 and CDR2: SNHLY and FYNNEI. The CDR3 DNA is TGTGCCAGCAGTGCAATAACAGGGAGCAATCAGCCCCAGCATTTT. It specifies CASSAITGSNQPQHF.

This clone was detected a few times. The chain is built from TRBV5-4 and TRBJ1-5, with 9 positions matching TRBD1. This CDR3 contains 14 residues. Germline assignment: CDR1 SGHNT and CDR2 YYREEE (reference sequence). Losses at the gene ends were 4 bases for V and 5 bases for J; bases not matched to a gene: 4. Here the CDR3 reads CASSRQGVDQPQHF. In DNA form, the CDR3 reads TGTGCCAGCAGCCGACAGGGGGTGGATCAGCCCCAGCATTTT.

This chain connects TRBV5-4 to TRBJ2-2; 9 nucleotides align to TRBD2. After removal of 0 bases from V and 4 bases from J, the junction contained 4 bases not matched to a gene. This CDR3 has 16 residues. Germline values: CDR1 SGHNT, CDR2 YYREEE (reference sequence). The CDR3: CASSLGGGALTGELFF. CDR3 nucleotides: TGTGCCAGCAGCTTGGGCGGGGGGGCCCTCACCGGGGAGCTGTTTTTT.

DNA for the CDR3: TGTGCCAGCAGCTTGGGAACACTAGTGACCCTAGCCAAAAACATTCAGTACTTC. This encodes CASSLGTLVTLAKNIQYF. This chain connects TRBV11-2 to TRBJ2-4, with D perhaps matching TRBD2 (5 bases). The germline gives CDR1 SGHAT, CDR2 FQNNGV. The V end lost 3 bases, the J end lost 0 bases, and 18 bases lay between the germline ends. The CDR3 loop spans 18 amino acids. Full variable domain (missing parts from reference TRBV11-2 and TRBJ2-4): EAGVAQSPRYKIIEKRQSVAFWCNPISGHATLYWYQQILGQGPKLLIQFQNNGVVDDSQLPKDRFSAERLKGVDSTLKIQPAKLEDSAVYLCASSLGTLVTLAKNIQYFGAGTRLSVL.

The chain has TRBV28 and TRBJ1-6; TRBD1 aligns across 8 bases. Looked up from germline, CDR1 is MDHEN and CDR2 is SYDVKM. J lost 7 bases, V lost 9 bases, and 11 bases had no gene match. This CDR3 has 15 amino acids. The CDR3 region is CASSKGTGQNSPLHF. In nucleotides, the CDR3 is TGTGCCAGTAGTAAAGGGACAGGACAAAATTCACCCCTCCACTTT.

The J gene is TRBJ2-7, the V gene TRBV5-4; TRBD1 matches 7 bases. The V segment lost 1 base and the J segment 1 base; nucleotides outside the gene matches: 8. The germline V gene encodes CDR1 SGHNT and CDR2 YYREEE (reference sequence). This CDR3 has 16 amino acids. The CDR3 here is CASSLSRQGTSYEQYF. In DNA form, the CDR3 reads TGTGCCAGCAGCTTGTCCAGACAGGGAACGTCCTACGAGCAGTACTTC.

The V gene is TRBV7-2, the J gene TRBJ2-5; no reliable D call. CDR1 is SGHTA and CDR2 is FQGNSA in the germline V gene. This CDR3 is built from 16 residues. Trimming removed 5 bases at V and 1 base at J, with 17 bases between. This chain's CDR3 is CASSQGVLPSQETQYF. Written as DNA, the CDR3 is TGTGCCAGCAGCCAAGGTGTACTACCTTCCCAAGAGACCCAGTACTTC.

This clone was counted at least ten times. V usage is TRBV27 and J usage is TRBJ2-3; weak D call: TRBD2 (6 bases). V was shortened by 8 bases and J by 2 bases, with 20 bases between the two germline ends. Germline lookup yields CDR1 MNHEY and CDR2 SMNVEV (reference sequence). The CDR3 is 16 amino acids. CDR3 in amino acids: CASYHDWRGPTDTQYF. The DNA for the CDR3 is TGTGCCAGCTACCACGATTGGCGGGGCCCCACAGATACGCAGTATTTT.

The chain recombines TRBV28 with TRBJ2-7, with a weak D call TRBD1 (6 bases). V lost 5 bases, J lost 4 bases, and 18 bases lay in between. There are 15 residues in the CDR3. Germline CDR1 MDHEN, CDR2 SYDVKM. CDR3 residues: CASSPPAQGRYEQYF. Here the CDR3 DNA reads TGTGCCAGCAGTCCCCCCGCACAGGGAAGGTACGAGCAGTACTTC.

With regard to this clone: Germline is not matched at one junction end, which may reflect a read error. The CDR3 DNA reads TGTGCCAGCAGTGAGACCGGGACAACCAAACCTAACTTC. The encoded protein is CASSETGTTKPNF. This chain links TRBV27 with TRBJ2-7, with a weak D call TRBD1 (6 bases). CDR3 length: 13 residues. CDR1 is MNHEY and CDR2 is SMNVEV in the germline V gene (reference sequence).

This clone was observed a few times. The CDR3 region has the DNA TGTGCCAGCAGCCCGAGAGGCAAGGGGTCTGGAAACACCATATATTTT. Its protein is CASSPRGKGSGNTIYF. This sequence joins TRBV4-2 and TRBJ1-3, with D perhaps matching TRBD1 (5 bases). V was trimmed by 4 bases and J by 1 base, leaving 14 bases between them. CDR1 and CDR2 from the germline V gene are LGHNA and YNFKEQ. The CDR3 extends over 16 amino acids.

This chain connects TRBV27 to TRBJ2-6; 10 positions agree with TRBD1. The CDR3 is 18 amino acids. V was clipped by 0 bases and J by 4 bases; unmatched bases: 6. Germline V lookup: CDR1 MNHEY, CDR2 SMNVEV (reference sequence). CDR3 sequence reads: CASSLSSGQGYGANVLTF. The CDR3 coding sequence is TGTGCCAGCAGTTTATCTTCGGGACAGGGGTACGGGGCCAACGTCCTGACTTTC.

The gene calls are TRBV9 and TRBJ1-1; 7 bases agree with TRBD1. The CDR3 extends over 15 amino acids. Germline V gives CDR1 SGDLS, CDR2 YYNGEE. With 0 bases clipped from V and 7 bases from J, the junction kept 9 bases outside the gene matches. CDR3 region: CASSVDLTGMDEAFF. For the CDR3, the DNA is TGTGCCAGCAGCGTAGATTTGACAGGGATGGATGAAGCTTTCTTT.

In its sample, this clone was seen once. V is TRBV6-2 or TRBV6-3 and J is TRBJ1-1; tentative D call: TRBD1 (5 bases). The CDR3 runs to 15 residues. CDR1 and CDR2 (germline): MNHEY, SVGEGT. Between the trimmed V and J ends, which lost 2 bases and 1 base, there was a span of 11 bases. CDR3 nucleotides: TGTGCCAGCAGTTACGGGGCGGGGGAGAACACTGAAGCTTTCTTT. This gives the protein CASSYGAGENTEAFF.

V usage is TRBV5-1 and J usage is TRBJ2-7, with D perhaps matching TRBD1 (6 bases). V was pared by 2 bases and J by 5 bases, with 14 bases between. There are 14 residues in the CDR3. The V gene's germline CDR1 is SGHRS and CDR2 YFSETQ. CDR3 DNA sequence: TGCGCCAGCAGCTTCCAGGGGAAGGTACACGAGCAGTACTTC. As protein: CASSFQGKVHEQYF.

This chain uses TRBV4-3 with TRBJ2-7; 13 bases agree with TRBD2. After removal of 4 bases from V and 2 bases from J, the junction contained 2 bases not matched to a gene. The CDR3 totals 15 residues. Germline assignment: CDR1 LGHNA and CDR2 YSLEER. CDR3 DNA: TGCGCCAGCAGCCCGGGACTAGCGGGGCCCTACGAGCAGTACTTC. Its translation is CASSPGLAGPYEQYF.

This rearrangement joins TRBV5-1 to TRBJ2-3; D is unclear. This CDR3 comprises 12 residues. V was trimmed by 5 bases and J by 4 bases, leaving 8 bases between them. Germline V gene sequence: CDR1 SGHRS, CDR2 YFSETQ. The CDR3 spells CASRFYPDTQYF. CDR3 nucleotide sequence: TGCGCCAGCAGATTCTACCCAGATACGCAGTATTTT.

The rearrangement joins TRBV21-1 to TRBJ2-7; the table gives TRBD1 as D, unverified against the DNA. TRBV21-1 is flagged as a pseudogene. The CDR3 consists of 16 residues. CDR3 amino acids: CASSKAVRQVSYEQYF. The CDR3 nucleotides are TGTGCCAGCAGCAAAGCAGTTAGGCAGGTTTCCTACGAGCAGTACTTC.

The chain joins TRBV6-5 to TRBJ1-1; D remains ambiguous. Germline-derived CDR1 and CDR2 are MNHEY and SVGAGI. Deletions cut 4 bases from V and 6 bases from J, with 21 bases between. The CDR3 loop spans 16 amino acids. In DNA form, the CDR3 reads TGTGCCAGCAGTTCGCGGACGGCCAGAACTAGGGCTGAAGCTTTCTTT. Translated: CASSSRTARTRAEAFF.

This chain's CDR3 is CSVPFPYYGYTF. In nucleotides, the CDR3 is TGCAGCGTTCCCTTCCCCTACTATGGCTACACCTTC. The rearrangement uses TRBV29-1 and TRBJ1-2; no definite D call. CDR1 is SQVTM, CDR2 ANQGSEA, per germline. The V end was cut by 5 bases, the J end by 3 bases, with 10 bases between. This CDR3 has 12 residues.